This entry features one T cell receptor (beta chain) sequence. This clonotype was seen repeatedly, ten times or more. Its specific antigen is unknown. No much larger clonotype is one base removed from it; base qualities were not supplied. The source of the sample is a study of CD8 T cells in ankylosing spondylitis (dated 2017 in TCRdb). With regard to the full study: To find TCR variants linked to disease, the study profiled T cell receptor beta repertoires in ankylosing spondylitis patients and healthy donors. In total, the full study cohort was made up of 85 to 140 healthy donors and some 26 ankylosing spondylitis patients. Peripheral blood was sampled, and synovial fluid was additionally collected from ankylosing spondylitis patients.

The CDR3 runs 14 amino acids, cysteine and phenylalanine included. The entry retains the CDR3 DNA only, 42 bases that are in frame from base 1. According to the germline V gene (reference sequence), CDR1 reads LNHDA and CDR2 reads SQIVND. What the authors observed across the whole study: Blood from ankylosing spondylitis patients appeared to be characterized by a TCR beta motif made up of about 8 highly homologous amino acid variants. Some motif variants had previously been reported in the synovial fluid and blood of reactive arthritis patients, which suggests shared mechanisms of disease initiation. Significant enrichment of the disease-linked clones was reported in matched synovial fluid samples from ankylosing spondylitis patients. A CD8+ phenotype was shown by the disease-linked clones, which were found at relatively low frequencies in peripheral blood.

Sequencing instrument: Illumina HiSeq 2500. Quantitative 5'-RACE with molecular barcodes was the method used to prepare the TCR beta libraries. For the original study's pipeline: A new computational method, built on a probabilistic model of VDJ rearrangement, was used to identify disease-linked TCR variants. TCRdb cleaned the public reads at Q25 with fastp, built clones with MiXCR and kept in-frame beta chains. CDR3 protein duplicates are merged, each entry listing the most common genes and DNA. TCRdb, not the original authors, processed these V and J calls. Here the sample has approximately 130,000 distinct CDR3 sequences; over 9.5% occur a single time. About 4% of the sample is in the top ten clones.

The sequencing input was blood, either unsorted or a sorted T cell fraction (not recorded which). The receptor comes from a female donor with ankylosing spondylitis or in good health (not recorded which). The chain is made from TRBV19 and TRBJ2-5, and the D gene may be TRBD1, 6 bases matching. The CDR3 protein is CAFHLDSSGETQYF. Read as DNA, the sequence is TGTGCTTTTCACCTGGACAGCTCGGGAGAGACCCAGTACTTC. With all but the CDR3 taken from the reference TRBV19 and TRBJ2-5 genes, the full variable domain is: DGGITQSPKYLFRKEGQNVTLSCEQNLNHDAMYWYRQDPGQGLRLIYYSQIVNDFQKGDIAEGYSVSREKKESFPLTVTSAQKNPTAFYLCAFHLDSSGETQYFGPGTRLLVL.